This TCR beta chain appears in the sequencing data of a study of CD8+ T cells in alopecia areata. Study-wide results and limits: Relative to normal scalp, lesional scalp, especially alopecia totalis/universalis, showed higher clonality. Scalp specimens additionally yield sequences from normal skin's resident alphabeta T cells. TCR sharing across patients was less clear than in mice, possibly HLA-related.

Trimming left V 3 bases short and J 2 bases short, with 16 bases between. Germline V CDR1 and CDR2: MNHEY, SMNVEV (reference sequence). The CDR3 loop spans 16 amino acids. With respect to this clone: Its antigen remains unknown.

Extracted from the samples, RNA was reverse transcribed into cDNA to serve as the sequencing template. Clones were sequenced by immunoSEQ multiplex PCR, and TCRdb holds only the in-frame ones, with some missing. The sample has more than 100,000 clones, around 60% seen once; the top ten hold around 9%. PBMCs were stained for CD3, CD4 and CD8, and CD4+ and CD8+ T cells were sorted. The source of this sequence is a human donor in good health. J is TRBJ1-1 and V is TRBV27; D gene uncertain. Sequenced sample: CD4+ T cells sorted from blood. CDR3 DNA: TGTGCCAGCAGTTTCTATCCTCCGGGAGATAACACTGAAGCTTTCTTT. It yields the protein CASSFYPPGDNTEAFF.